The rows below give T cell receptor beta chains drawn from one sample of a study of shared clonotypes between healthy human individuals. Clones were read by immunoSEQ multiplex PCR, and TCRdb kept only the in-frame ones, dropping some. The sample includes about 2.2 million clones, over 85% of them seen just once. The sample comprised naive CD8+ T cells from PBMCs. These receptors were taken from a man younger than 35 in good health. Some clones in this sample may be carry-over from other donors' samples. The conserved cysteine and the conserved F or W are not part of the CDR3 here. Some rows have no size entry. The others give once, few or many, or a class for an expanded clone.

V gene: TRBV27
clone size: -
J gene: TRBJ2-3
CDR3 protein: ASTKQYTDTQY

V gene: TRBV9
clone size: once
J gene: TRBJ2-1
CDR3 protein: ASSVAAI

V gene: TRBV7-9
clone size: -
J gene: TRBJ2-5
CDR3 protein: ASSSEERPKETQY

V gene: TRBV2
clone size: -
J gene: TRBJ1-1
CDR3 protein: ASRETRRGQPNTEAF

V gene: TRBV29-1
clone size: -
J gene: TRBJ2-7
CDR3 protein: SVESRDGYEQY

V gene: TRBV27
clone size: -
J gene: TRBJ2-1
CDR3 protein: ASSLLAEYNEQF

V gene: TRBV27
clone size: -
J gene: TRBJ2-6
CDR3 protein: ASSLSGRQGAQGANVLT

V gene: TRBV18
clone size: -
J gene: TRBJ1-3
CDR3 protein: ASSPGTDRNTIY

V gene: TRBV6-1
clone size: -
J gene: TRBJ2-7
CDR3 protein: ASSEFNRQARGYEQY

V gene: TRBV28
clone size: -
J gene: TRBJ2-5
CDR3 protein: ASGPRGTAQY

V gene: TRBV9
clone size: once
J gene: TRBJ2-3
CDR3 protein: ASSDALSGYTDTQY

V gene: TRBV7-9
clone size: -
J gene: TRBJ1-1
CDR3 protein: ASSSWGIGATITEAF

V gene: TRBV7-9
clone size: -
J gene: TRBJ1-2
CDR3 protein: ASGSGEANYGYT

V gene: TRBV6-6
clone size: once
J gene: TRBJ2-3
CDR3 protein: ASRRLGATDTQY

V gene: TRBV19
clone size: -
J gene: TRBJ1-5
CDR3 protein: ASSPDQNQPQH

V gene: TRBV28
clone size: -
J gene: TRBJ1-1
CDR3 protein: ASSLGQTNTEAF

V gene: TRBV7-9
clone size: once
J gene: TRBJ1-2
CDR3 protein: ASSPSDRALNYGYT

V gene: TRBV6-6
clone size: -
J gene: TRBJ2-2
CDR3 protein: ASSYSGNTGELF

V gene: TRBV6-1
clone size: -
J gene: TRBJ2-2
CDR3 protein: ASSAPLEGSITGELF

V gene: TRBV16
clone size: -
J gene: TRBJ2-7
CDR3 protein: ASSLTGGDLYEQY

V gene: TRBV6-1
clone size: -
J gene: TRBJ1-1
CDR3 protein: ASRTPRGRFTEAF

V gene: TRBV9
clone size: -
J gene: TRBJ2-3
CDR3 protein: ASSVGGRTEGNTQY

V gene: TRBV15
clone size: -
J gene: TRBJ1-2
CDR3 protein: ATSGGGGWNGYT

V gene: TRBV28
clone size: -
J gene: TRBJ2-7
CDR3 protein: ASSNRDRADEQY

V gene: TRBV4-2
clone size: -
J gene: TRBJ1-4
CDR3 protein: ASSPTRTGPLSVTFATNEKLF

V gene: TRBV28
clone size: -
J gene: TRBJ2-4
CDR3 protein: ASSSPLGGAGNIQY

V gene: TRBV9
clone size: -
J gene: TRBJ2-3
CDR3 protein: ASSPWVLDTQY

V gene: TRBV2
clone size: -
J gene: TRBJ2-1
CDR3 protein: ASSEALSGLRRF

V gene: TRBV19
clone size: -
J gene: TRBJ2-1
CDR3 protein: ASATSGVYNEQF

V gene: TRBV11-2
clone size: -
J gene: TRBJ2-7
CDR3 protein: ASSSRLDTRYYEQY

V gene: TRBV11-2
clone size: -
J gene: TRBJ2-2
CDR3 protein: ASSLNRGLNTGELF

V gene: TRBV28
clone size: -
J gene: TRBJ2-1
CDR3 protein: ASSFLRGSNEQF

V gene: TRBV25-1
clone size: -
J gene: TRBJ2-3
CDR3 protein: ASSVPTSGSTDTQY

V gene: TRBV27
clone size: -
J gene: TRBJ2-7
CDR3 protein: ASSLSSLGVTPGEQY

V gene: TRBV5-6
clone size: once
J gene: TRBJ2-3
CDR3 protein: ASSLRTEGYTDTQY

V gene: TRBV7-9
clone size: -
J gene: TRBJ1-1
CDR3 protein: ASSLVSFEAF

V gene: TRBV5-4
clone size: -
J gene: TRBJ2-1
CDR3 protein: ASRPAGHAGVAYNEQF

V gene: TRBV7-2
clone size: -
J gene: TRBJ1-2
CDR3 protein: ASSLRQGHYGYT

V gene: TRBV6-1
clone size: -
J gene: TRBJ2-7
CDR3 protein: ASRAPGYLYEQY

V gene: TRBV27
clone size: -
J gene: TRBJ2-7
CDR3 protein: ASSLYLPAGVIHEQY

V gene: TRBV7-9
clone size: -
J gene: TRBJ1-5
CDR3 protein: ASSFGAGAQH

V gene: TRBV30
clone size: -
J gene: TRBJ1-2
CDR3 protein: AWKNPGISLNYGYT

V gene: TRBV11-2
clone size: -
J gene: TRBJ2-7
CDR3 protein: ASSLGREQY

V gene: TRBV13
clone size: -
J gene: TRBJ1-1
CDR3 protein: ASSPTGTGGLTEAF

V gene: TRBV2
clone size: -
J gene: TRBJ2-5
CDR3 protein: AKKGLTSGQETQY

V gene: TRBV7-9
clone size: -
J gene: TRBJ2-3
CDR3 protein: ASSFPLRESTDTQY

V gene: TRBV28
clone size: -
J gene: TRBJ1-1
CDR3 protein: ASSSVIMNTEAF

V gene: TRBV5-5
clone size: -
J gene: TRBJ2-2
CDR3 protein: ASSLAGGGDTGELF

V gene: TRBV19
clone size: -
J gene: TRBJ2-1
CDR3 protein: ASSISPVLYNEQF

V gene: TRBV9
clone size: -
J gene: TRBJ1-2
CDR3 protein: ASSEGILGQFYGYT

V gene: TRBV29-1
clone size: -
J gene: TRBJ2-5
CDR3 protein: SVEEETQY

V gene: TRBV5-4
clone size: once
J gene: TRBJ2-5
CDR3 protein: ASSFRGVETQY

V gene: TRBV15
clone size: once
J gene: TRBJ1-5
CDR3 protein: ATSRDGGEGQPQH

V gene: TRBV13
clone size: -
J gene: TRBJ1-2
CDR3 protein: ASSPRDRSNYGYT